The present TCR beta chain was sequenced within a study of T cells in women clearing cervical HPV infection. Clones were sequenced by immunoSEQ multiplex PCR, and TCRdb holds only the in-frame ones, with some missing. The table gives tens of thousands of clones; the top ten clones make up around a tenth of it. The CDR3 spans 14 residues. Per the germline V gene, CDR1 is GTSNPN and CDR2 is SVGIG (reference sequence). The germline V and J ends were trimmed by 0 bases and 9 bases, with 15 bases remaining between them. As to this clone: The sequence runs out 3 residues before the end of the CDR3; the remainder is reconstructed from the germline J gene.

The TCR comes from a woman aged 18-70 years with a cervical HPV16 infection that either progressed to CIN3+ or cleared (not recorded which). The chain uses TRBV30 and TRBJ1-3; the D gene is possibly TRBD1 (5 bases). The sequenced sample was blood buffy coat. The CDR3 spells CAWSVDVQGATIYF. The sequenced part of the CDR3 DNA is TGTGCCTGGAGTGTCGATGTGCAGGGTGCCACC.